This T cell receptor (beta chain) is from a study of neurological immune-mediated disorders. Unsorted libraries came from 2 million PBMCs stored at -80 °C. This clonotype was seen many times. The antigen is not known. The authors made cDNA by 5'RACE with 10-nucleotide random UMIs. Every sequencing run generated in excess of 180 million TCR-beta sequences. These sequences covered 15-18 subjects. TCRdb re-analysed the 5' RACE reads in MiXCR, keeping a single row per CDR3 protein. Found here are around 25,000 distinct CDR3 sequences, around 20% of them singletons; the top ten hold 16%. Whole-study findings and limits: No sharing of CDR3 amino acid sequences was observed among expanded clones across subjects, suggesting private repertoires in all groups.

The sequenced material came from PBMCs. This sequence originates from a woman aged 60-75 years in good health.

This CDR3 is CASSPRGGETQYF. CDR3 in DNA: TGTGCCAGCTCACCAAGGGGAGGCGAGACCCAGTACTTC. This sequence joins TRBV18 and TRBJ2-5; weak D call: TRBD2 (6 bases). V was cut by 2 bases and J by 5 bases, with 9 bases left in between. The germline V gene has CDR1 KGHSH and CDR2 LQKENI. This CDR3 comprises 13 residues.